Below, one TCR beta chain is given with its context. Its antigen is unidentified. This sample was taken from a study of cytomegalovirus exposure and HLA in healthy donors. The PCR ran on 60 Vbeta and 13 Jbeta primers. Clones were read by immunoSEQ multiplex PCR, and TCRdb kept only the in-frame ones, dropping some. The profile shows about 280,000 clones, 85% to 90% of them singletons. Study-level results: The study found most TCR sequences rare, yet found some public TCRs in many donors.

V was cut by 0 bases and J by 0 bases, with 8 bases left in between. CDR3 length: 15 amino acids. The germline gives CDR1 SGHTA, CDR2 FQGTGA. The clonotype comes from a woman younger than 35 in good health and CMV-seronegative. The sample was PBMCs. The chain employs TRBV7-3 and TRBJ1-1, with D uncertain. The CDR3 bases are TGTGCCAGCAGCTTAACGGGCGGGTTGAACACTGAAGCTTTCTTT. It translates to CASSLTGGLNTEAFF.